This T cell receptor beta chain comes out of a study of T cell responses to AZD1222 COVID-19 vaccine. CDR3 length: 15 amino acids. Germline CDR1 reads LNHDA; CDR2 reads SQIVND (reference sequence). V gave up 4 bases and J gave up 4 bases, with 13 bases separating them. General study points: Across the whole spike, CD4 TCRs peaked at regions 160-218 and 743-854. After two AZD1222 doses, spike-specific TCR breadth and depth rose versus day 0.

The protocol was immunoSEQ multiplex PCR, while the TCRdb copy is restricted to in-frame clones and leaves out a portion. This table holds approximately 180,000 clones, roughly 90% found once. Comments on this clone: Its target is not known.

This sequence joins TRBV19 and TRBJ1-4; D is perhaps TRBD1 (5 bases). The receptor was isolated from an adult in good health. This specimen consisted of peripheral blood, obtained on day 0 of AZD1222 vaccination. CDR3 coding DNA: TGTGCCAGTAGTAAACGGGACCTACTTAATGAAAAACTGTTTTTT. Its translation: CASSKRDLLNEKLFF.